One sample yielded the 8 T cell receptor beta chains listed below, sequenced in a study of shared clonotypes between healthy human individuals. The data were produced by immunoSEQ multiplex PCR, yet TCRdb's version contains in-frame clones alone and is incomplete. In the table there are 950,000 to 1,200,000 clones, approximately 77% of which are singletons. Sequences were obtained from memory CD4+ T cells from PBMCs. Subset in this sample: CD45RA-negative fraction. These TCRs come from a man between 18 and 35 years old in good health. Some clones in this sample may be carry-over from other donors' samples.

The rearrangement links TRBV9 to TRBJ2-7, with 13 bases aligning to TRBD2. CDR1 and CDR2 from the germline V gene are SGDLS and YYNGEE. CDR3 length: 16 amino acids. J was trimmed by 3 bases and V by 2 bases; bases with no gene match: 5. CDR3 DNA: TGTGCCAGCAGCGTGGGACTAGCGGGAATGAGCTACGAGCAGTACTTC. Its protein is CASSVGLAGMSYEQYF.

The rearrangement joins TRBV27 to TRBJ2-7; 10 bases are shared with TRBD2. This CDR3 has 18 amino acids. Germline CDR1 and CDR2: MNHEY and SMNVEV (reference sequence). Unmatched junction bases numbered 17, after V lost 6 bases and J lost 3 bases. This CDR3 reads CASRPSSLAGDRYYEQYF. The CDR3, as DNA: TGTGCCAGCAGGCCCTCGTCGCTAGCGGGAGACCGCTACTACGAGCAGTACTTC.

This sequence joins TRBV28 and TRBJ1-2, with a possible D match to TRBD1 (6 bases). Deletions cut 7 bases from V and 1 base from J, with 22 bases between. The CDR3 runs 17 residues. The germline V gene has CDR1 MDHEN and CDR2 SYDVKM. The CDR3 protein is CASTPPLRGRRNYGYTF. DNA of the CDR3: TGTGCCAGCACCCCCCCATTACGGGGGCGCCGTAACTATGGCTACACCTTC.

V and J are TRBV6-6 and TRBJ2-7; the D is unclear. The germline V gene has CDR1 MNHNY and CDR2 SVGAGI (reference sequence). CDR3 size: 12 residues. V lost 5 bases and J 4 bases, leaving 9 bases between the germline ends. This CDR3 reads CASSLTGYEQYF. CDR3 nucleotide sequence: TGTGCCAGCAGTCTGACCGGTTACGAGCAGTACTTC.

A remark on this clone: Because it lacks the conserved phenylalanine or tryptophan at the end, this CDR3 is likely a read error. The DNA is left out, because the CDR3 cannot be placed on it with certainty; the CDR3 is given as TCRdb lists it. This chain uses TRBV29-1 with TRBJ1-1. Germline V CDR1 and CDR2: SQVTM, ANQGSEA. The CDR3 is made up of 9 amino acids, end residues included. The CDR3 loop is CSVEEGGNS.

The rearrangement joins TRBV19 to TRBJ2-5; D ambiguous. Trimming cost V 5 bases and J 5 bases, with 15 bases left between them. Germline assignment: CDR1 LNHDA and CDR2 SQIVND (reference sequence). The CDR3 is 14 residues long. Here the CDR3 DNA reads TGTGCCAGTAGTCCCCAGCCTGGGTTGGAGACCCAGTACTTC. Translating it yields CASSPQPGLETQYF.

A single count supports this clone. The V and J genes are TRBV27 and TRBJ1-1; D gene ambiguous. CDR1 and CDR2 (germline): MNHEY, SMNVEV (reference sequence). V was clipped by 5 bases and J by 7 bases, with 11 bases between them. The CDR3 consists of 12 residues. The CDR3 coding sequence is TGTGCCAGCAGTAAACAAGAGGGTGAAGCTTTCTTT. It encodes CASSKQEGEAFF.

The V gene is TRBV2, the J gene TRBJ2-5; 7 bases are shared with TRBD1. The CDR3 is 13 residues long. The J segment lost 0 bases and the V segment lost 6 bases, leaving 1 base of the junction unmatched. Germline values: CDR1 SNHLY, CDR2 FYNNEI. The CDR3 DNA reads as TGTGCCAGCAGGGACAGGTACCAAGAGACCCAGTACTTC. It codes for CASRDRYQETQYF.